This TCR beta chain stems from a study of shared clonotypes between healthy human individuals. Study-level information: The study used three CD4 naive, three CD4 memory, two CD8 naive and one CD8 memory plate per donor. General study results and limits: Blood alone was sampled, and tissue repertoires likely differ. Large depth notwithstanding, sorted-subset sequencing proved incomplete by rarefaction. Of the naive CD4 clonotypes, about 5.4% were shared across a few donors.

Assay used: immunoSEQ multiplex PCR; TCRdb lists only in-frame clones, some missing. The sample lists about 770,000 clones, around 70% occurring once. CDR3 size: 13 residues. The germline CDR1 and CDR2 sequences are MNHEY and SMNVEV (reference sequence). V was trimmed by 0 bases and J by 5 bases, leaving 7 bases between them. This clone was observed once. Its antigen remains unknown. The receptor's source is a woman younger than 45 in good health. Sequenced material: memory CD4+ T cells sorted from blood. Subset noted: CD45RA-negative fraction. The chain combines TRBV27 with TRBJ2-5; D might be TRBD2 (5 bases). The CDR3 protein is CASSLSRVETQYF. The CDR3 DNA is TGTGCCAGCAGTTTATCGCGGGTCGAGACCCAGTACTTC.